The 10 T cell receptor beta chains in this list originate from one sample, sequenced in a study of cytomegalovirus exposure and HLA in healthy donors. PCR amplification relied on 60 Vbeta primers (plus 13 Jbeta primers). Some clones are missing from TCRdb's copy, which holds only in-frame ones; the method was immunoSEQ multiplex PCR. Of 150,000 to 200,000 clones in the sample, roughly four fifths are singletons; the top ten hold roughly 4.3%. The specimen sequenced was PBMCs. Receptors were obtained from a man aged 45-65 years in good health and CMV-seropositive.

The chain employs TRBV27 and TRBJ2-7; 8 nucleotides agree with TRBD2. CDR3 length equals 14 residues. Germline assignment: CDR1 MNHEY and CDR2 SMNVEV (reference sequence). The ends lost 5 bases at V and 2 bases at J; junction bases unmatched: 5. In DNA form, the CDR3 reads TGTGCCAGCAGTCCCGGCGGGGGGACCTACGAGCAGTACTTC. It encodes CASSPGGGTYEQYF.

This clone was found a few times. This rearrangement joins TRBV6-1 to TRBJ1-2, with a tentative D call TRBD1 (5 bases). Trimming removed 3 bases from V and 6 bases from J, with 14 bases in between. The CDR3 loop spans 14 amino acids. Germline V CDR1 and CDR2: MNHNS, SASEGT. Here the CDR3 reads CASSDVRGKDGYTF. CDR3 DNA sequence: TGTGCCAGCAGTGATGTTAGGGGAAAAGATGGCTACACCTTC.

V is TRBV28 and J is TRBJ1-2; tentative D call: TRBD1 (5 bases). V dropped 1 base and J dropped 8 bases, with 14 bases sitting between them. Germline CDR1 and CDR2: MDHEN and SYDVKM. The CDR3 runs to 14 residues. The CDR3, as DNA: TGTGCCAGCAGTTTATATCCGCAGGGTTACGGCTACACCTTC. It codes for CASSLYPQGYGYTF.

CDR3 loop: CASSFPPGQGAVEQYF. DNA for the CDR3: TGTGCCAGCAGCTTCCCTCCGGGACAGGGCGCTGTCGAGCAGTACTTC. V usage is TRBV5-4 and J usage is TRBJ2-7; the match to TRBD1 covers 9 bases. V dropped 2 bases and J dropped 6; count of bases not matched to a gene: 12. Germline lookup yields CDR1 SGHNT and CDR2 YYREEE (reference sequence). The CDR3 runs to 16 residues.

The J gene is TRBJ1-5, the V gene TRBV28; D unresolved. Looked up from germline, CDR1 is MDHEN and CDR2 is SYDVKM. V was clipped by 2 bases and J by 0 bases, with 5 bases between them. The CDR3 runs 14 residues. CDR3 bases: TGTGCCAGCAGTTTAGGCCTTAGCAATCAGCCCCAGCATTTT. Its translation: CASSLGLSNQPQHF. Variable domain in full (rest from reference TRBV28 and TRBJ1-5): DVKVTQSSRYLVKRTGEKVFLECVQDMDHENMFWYRQDPGLGLRLIYFSYDVKMKEKGDIPEGYSVSREKKERFSLILESASTNQTSMYLCASSLGLSNQPQHFGDGTRLSIL.

The chain uses TRBV18 and TRBJ2-5, with a possible D match to TRBD2 (6 bases). Germline V lookup: CDR1 KGHSH, CDR2 LQKENI. Trimming left V 2 bases short and J 4 bases short, with 17 bases between. This CDR3 contains 16 residues. The CDR3 bases are TGTGCCAGCTCACCAAACCCTAGCGTCCGCAGAGAGACCCAGTACTTC. Translating gives CASSPNPSVRRETQYF.

The chain combines TRBV21-1 with TRBJ1-5; the table's D call of TRBD1 was not tested on the DNA. TRBV21-1 is a recognized pseudogene. The CDR3 has 16 residues. In DNA, the CDR3 is TGTGCCAGCAGCATCCGGGACAGGGGTCCCAATCAGCCCCAGCATTTT. As protein: CASSIRDRGPNQPQHF.

This clone appeared a single time. The genes are TRBV6-1 and TRBJ2-7; maybe TRBD2 (5 bases). CDR1 and CDR2 from the germline V gene are MNHNS and SASEGT. Trimming cost V 6 bases and J 0 bases, with 15 bases left between them. The CDR3 has 15 residues. For the CDR3, the DNA is TGTGCCAGCAGACCTCGGACGGGAAACTCCTACGAGCAGTACTTC. Translating it yields CASRPRTGNSYEQYF.

The chain uses TRBV19 and TRBJ2-6; TRBD1 agrees at 10 bases. This CDR3 comprises 17 residues. V shed 3 bases and J 0 bases; nucleotides not matched to a gene: 2. CDR1 LNHDA and CDR2 SQIVND come from the germline V gene (reference sequence). CDR3 protein: CASSIGTGASGANVLTF. CDR3 DNA sequence: TGTGCCAGTAGTATCGGGACAGGGGCCTCTGGGGCCAACGTCCTGACTTTC.

This chain uses TRBV9 with TRBJ2-1; the D gene is possibly TRBD2 (6 bases). The CDR3 extends over 15 amino acids. V was clipped by 4 bases and J by 9 bases, with 20 bases between them. Looked up from germline, CDR1 is SGDLS and CDR2 is YYNGEE. CDR3 amino acids: CASSTRDFAGSEQFF. The CDR3 DNA reads as TGTGCCAGCAGCACGAGGGATTTCGCGGGAAGTGAGCAGTTCTTC.